This entry lists 22 T cell receptor beta chains sequenced from one sample in a study of human versus mouse CDR3 diversity and MHC coevolution. Method: immunoSEQ multiplex PCR; TCRdb's copy keeps in-frame clones and lacks some. The top ten hold 1.1% to 1.5% of the sample, which has approximately 81,000 clones, around 93% seen once. Material for sequencing was naive CD4+ T cells from blood. The sample's subset: CD45RO-negative CD62L-positive naive CD4 T cells. The receptors were sampled from a person aged 30-69 years in good health.

The chain combines TRBV6-5 with TRBJ2-7; 7 bases fit TRBD2. Germline CDR1 and CDR2: MNHEY and SVGAGI. V shed 1 base and J 2 bases; nucleotides not matched to a gene: 2. The CDR3 is made up of 14 amino acids. CDR3 region: CASSYYGLAYEQYF. Here the CDR3 DNA reads TGTGCCAGCAGTTACTATGGACTAGCCTACGAGCAGTACTTC.

CDR3 in amino acids: CASSSILGQGYEQYF. The DNA of the CDR3 is TGTGCCAGCAGCAGTATCCTTGGACAGGGATACGAGCAGTACTTC. The chain recombines TRBV28 with TRBJ2-7, with 8 bases identical to TRBD1. The CDR3 loop spans 15 amino acids. The germline V gene encodes CDR1 MDHEN and CDR2 SYDVKM. With V trimmed by 6 bases and J by 4 bases, 11 bases remained unmatched.

The gene calls are TRBV5-1 and TRBJ1-4; no clear D. The V end was cut by 1 base, the J end by 0 bases, with 4 bases between. Per the germline V gene, CDR1 is SGHRS and CDR2 is YFSETQ. CDR3 size: 14 residues. CDR3 sequence reads: CASSLSATNEKLFF. The DNA of the CDR3 is TGCGCCAGCAGCTTGTCTGCAACTAATGAAAAACTGTTTTTT.

V gene TRBV7-2 combines with J gene TRBJ2-5; TRBD2 agrees at 7 bases. The J call may be wrong; the DNA end is better matched by TRBJ2-7. This CDR3 spans 15 amino acids. The germline CDR1 and CDR2 sequences are SGHTA and FQGNSA. In DNA form, the CDR3 reads TGTGCCAGCAGCTTAGTTGGCGGGAGAAGCAACGAGCAGTACTTC. This sequence encodes CASSLVGGRSNEQYF.

The chain recombines TRBV9 with TRBJ2-1, with 8 bases identical to TRBD1. J lost 5 bases, V lost 0 bases, and 10 bases had no gene match. The CDR3 has 17 amino acids. The germline V gene encodes CDR1 SGDLS and CDR2 YYNGEE. This CDR3 reads CASSVVTGTGGNNEQFF. For the CDR3, the DNA is TGTGCCAGCAGCGTAGTCACGGGGACAGGAGGGAACAATGAGCAGTTCTTC.

A few counts support this clone. This rearrangement joins TRBV28 to TRBJ1-2; tentatively, D is TRBD1 (6 bases). Deletions cut 2 bases from V and 3 bases from J, with 10 bases between. Germline CDR1 is MDHEN and CDR2 is SYDVKM. The CDR3 spans 14 residues. CDR3 DNA sequence: TGTGCCAGCAGTTTAGGGGGCAGATACTATGGCTACACCTTC. Protein sequence: CASSLGGRYYGYTF.

CDR3 amino acids: CASSSQGGRLDYGYTF. The CDR3 DNA reads TGTGCCAGCAGTTCTCAGGGGGGAAGACTGGACTATGGCTACACCTTC. The chain joins TRBV6-5 to TRBJ1-2; 7 bases align to TRBD1. The trim removed 4 bases at V and 3 bases at J, leaving 11 bases unmatched. This CDR3 is built from 16 residues. Germline values: CDR1 MNHEY, CDR2 SVGAGI.

V is TRBV7-2 and J is TRBJ2-3; D is undetermined. The CDR3 is 12 residues long. Trimming stripped 5 bases from V and 4 bases from J, with 7 bases between. CDR1 is SGHTA and CDR2 is FQGNSA in the germline V gene. This CDR3 is CASSLTPDTQYF. For the CDR3, the DNA is TGTGCCAGCAGCCTGACTCCAGATACGCAGTATTTT.

The chain uses TRBV18 and TRBJ2-5, with 10 bases lining up with TRBD1. The J call may be wrong; the DNA end is better matched by TRBJ2-7. Germline V lookup: CDR1 KGHSH, CDR2 LQKENI. This CDR3 has 16 amino acids. The CDR3 spells CASSSQSGTGVIEQYF. The DNA of the CDR3 is TGTGCCAGCTCATCGCAGTCCGGGACAGGGGTTATCGAGCAGTACTTC.

This chain uses TRBV7-9 with TRBJ2-2, with 9 bases aligning to TRBD2. The junction had 10 bases not matched to a gene; V was cut back by 7 bases and J by 7 bases. The CDR3 is 15 amino acids. Looked up from germline, CDR1 is SEHNR and CDR2 is FQNEAQ (reference sequence). The CDR3 sequence: CASTPSGRFGGELFF. In nucleotides, the CDR3 is TGTGCCAGCACCCCAAGCGGGAGGTTTGGCGGGGAGCTGTTTTTT.

In the case of this clone: Other DNA sequences in this sample translate to the same CDR3. This sequence joins TRBV5-1 and TRBJ1-2; D not certain. The CDR3 covers 14 residues. In germline, CDR1 is SGHRS, CDR2 YFSETQ. V was pared by 0 bases and J by 0 bases, with 6 bases between. Here the CDR3 reads CASSLAGANYGYTF. The CDR3, as DNA: TGCGCCAGCAGCTTGGCGGGAGCTAACTATGGCTACACCTTC.

The chain combines TRBV20-1 with TRBJ1-4; possibly TRBD1 for D (5 bases). The CDR3 spans 11 residues. Germline loops: CDR1 DFQATT, CDR2 SNEGSKA (reference sequence). CDR3 DNA: TGCAGCGGGGACTCTGGGGAAAAACTGTTTTTT. As protein: CSGDSGEKLFF.

The chain carries TRBV29-1 and TRBJ2-1; D is perhaps TRBD1 (6 bases). Germline V lookup: CDR1 SQVTM, CDR2 ANQGSEA. The CDR3 has 15 residues. V lost 4 bases and J 0 bases, leaving 13 bases between the germline ends. The CDR3 protein is CSVGATGSSYNEQFF. The CDR3, as DNA: TGCAGCGTTGGGGCCACAGGGTCCTCCTACAATGAGCAGTTCTTC.

The rearrangement joins TRBV5-6 to TRBJ1-2; no firm D call. V was clipped by 0 bases and J by 4 bases, with 13 bases between them. Germline V CDR1 and CDR2: SGHDT, YYEEEE. The CDR3 extends over 15 amino acids. CDR3 loop: CASSLGSAGIYGYTF. CDR3 DNA sequence: TGTGCCAGCAGCTTGGGGTCGGCAGGAATCTATGGCTACACCTTC.

The chain couples TRBV7-3 to TRBJ2-6, with D perhaps matching TRBD2 (5 bases). The CDR3 has 17 residues. The germline CDR1 and CDR2 sequences are SGHTA and FQGTGA. V was pared by 2 bases and J by 1 base, with 12 bases between. In nucleotides, the CDR3 is TGTGCCAGCAGCTTAGGACTTGGAGAATCTGGGGCCAACGTCCTGACTTTC. The encoded protein is CASSLGLGESGANVLTF.

In its sample, this clone was seen a few times. The rearrangement joins TRBV2 to TRBJ2-5, with D perhaps matching TRBD1 (6 bases). Between the trimmed V and J ends, which lost 8 bases and 3 bases, there was a span of 7 bases. Germline CDR1 and CDR2: SNHLY and FYNNEI. The length of the CDR3 is 11 residues. The CDR3 reads CASHREETQYF. The CDR3 DNA reads as TGTGCCAGCCACAGGGAAGAGACCCAGTACTTC.

The chain joins TRBV15 to TRBJ2-7; tentative D call: TRBD1 (6 bases). CDR1 and CDR2 from the germline V gene are LNHNV and YYDKDF (reference sequence). V gave up 0 bases and J gave up 4 bases, with 25 bases separating them. The CDR3 consists of 19 residues. The CDR3 region has the DNA TGTGCCACCAGCAGAGATCAGGCAGGGGCTCGTCATCTTCTGTACGAGCAGTACTTC. Translation gives CATSRDQAGARHLLYEQYF.

The rearrangement links TRBV5-1 to TRBJ2-2; 12 nucleotides align to TRBD2. The germline CDR1 and CDR2 sequences are SGHRS and YFSETQ. The V and J ends lost 4 bases and 4 bases, in that order; junction bases with no gene match: 2. The CDR3 contains 15 residues. CDR3 sequence reads: CASSRLAGATGELFF. Written as DNA, the CDR3 is TGCGCCAGCAGCCGACTAGCGGGAGCCACCGGGGAGCTGTTTTTT.

The genes are TRBV18 and TRBJ2-5; 9 bases map to TRBD1. The end of the DNA fits TRBJ2-7 better, so the J call may be wrong. The germline CDR1 and CDR2 sequences are KGHSH and LQKENI. CDR3 length: 15 residues. The CDR3 coding sequence is TGTGCCAGCTCACCGGGACAGGGAGTATCCTACGAGCAGTACTTC. Protein product: CASSPGQGVSYEQYF.

The chain is built from TRBV7-9 and TRBJ1-5; 8 nucleotides align to TRBD1. V lost 2 bases and J lost 7; bases outside the gene matches: 10. The CDR3 sequence is 16 residues long. Per germline, CDR1 SEHNR and CDR2 FQNEAQ (reference sequence). The CDR3 reads CASSLTGRGPGQPQHF. CDR3 DNA sequence: TGTGCCAGCAGCTTAACCGGCAGGGGGCCGGGACAGCCCCAGCATTTT.

The chain combines TRBV18 with TRBJ2-7, with D tentatively TRBD1 (5 bases). V was clipped by 5 bases and J by 0 bases, with 11 bases between them. In germline, CDR1 is KGHSH, CDR2 LQKENI. The CDR3 loop spans 14 amino acids. Written as DNA, the CDR3 is TGTGCCAGCTCAAGGGGCCTAGACTCCTACGAGCAGTACTTC. Amino acid sequence: CASSRGLDSYEQYF.

The genes are TRBV18 and TRBJ2-3; the D gene is possibly TRBD1 (6 bases). V lost 3 bases to trimming and J lost 2 bases, with 12 bases between them. The germline gives CDR1 KGHSH, CDR2 LQKENI. The CDR3 runs 15 residues. The CDR3 spells CASSPLPGDTDTQYF. The CDR3 DNA reads as TGTGCCAGCTCACCTCTTCCAGGGGACACAGATACGCAGTATTTT.